This T cell receptor (beta chain) was found in a study of blood T cell repertoires in COVID-19. The CDR3 is 13 residues long. Germline CDR1 is SGHNT and CDR2 is YENEEA. V gave up 5 bases and J gave up 8 bases; unmatched junction bases: 5. Only a few counts were recorded for this clone. Some clones are missing from TCRdb's copy, which holds only in-frame ones; the method was immunoSEQ multiplex PCR. This table holds 300,000 to 350,000 clones, 80% to 90% found once. This receptor was obtained from a man aged 25-40 years with active or convalescent COVID-19. Specimen: peripheral blood. This rearrangement joins TRBV11-3 to TRBJ1-4; 7 nucleotides align to TRBD1. The CDR3 protein is CASSRLDREKLFF. CDR3 nucleotide sequence: TGTGCCAGCAGCCGCTTGGACAGGGAAAAACTGTTTTTT.